Listed below are T cell receptor beta chains from one sample, sequenced in a study of CD8+CD57+ T cells in acquired aplastic anemia. From the reads, TCRdb called clonotypes with MiXCR, one entry per CDR3 protein. The sample contains roughly 98,000 distinct CDR3 sequences, around two thirds of which appear only once. Sequenced material: sorted CD4+, CD8+, or CD8+CD57+ T cells (not recorded which) from PBMCs. The source is a human donor with aplastic anemia. Both conserved end residues are part of each CDR3. A D gene is named only where the DNA matches it firmly. Clone size is shown for a subset of rows, as once, few, many or a class of expanded clone.

V: TRBV7-6; D: TRBD1; size: -; J: TRBJ1-1; DNA: TGTGCCAGCAGCTTCCGGGACAGCACTGAAGCTTTCTTT; CDR3: CASSFRDSTEAFF
V: TRBV5-6; D: TRBD1; size: -; J: TRBJ1-6; DNA: TGTGCCAGCAGCTCGTCAGGGGACAGGGGGCGAAATTCACCCCTCCACTTT; CDR3: CASSSSGDRGRNSPLHF
V: TRBV6-5; D: -; size: -; J: TRBJ1-1; DNA: TGCGCCAGCAGTTATGGAGGAGACACTGAAGCTTCCTTT; CDR3: CASSYGGDTEASF
V: TRBV19; D: -; size: -; J: TRBJ1-1; DNA: TGTGCCAGTAGTATAGATCCCCGAACAGTGTTCGGCACTGAAGCTTTCTTT; CDR3: CASSIDPRTVFGTEAFF
V: TRBV5-1; D: TRBD2; size: many; J: TRBJ2-1; DNA: TGCGCCAGCAGTAGCGGGATCACCGGCGATGAGCAGTTCTTC; CDR3: CASSSGITGDEQFF
V: TRBV15; D: -; size: few; J: TRBJ1-6; DNA: TGTGCCACCAGCAGAGGGAGGGGAGTGGATTCACCCCTCCACTTT; CDR3: CATSRGRGVDSPLHF
V: TRBV15; D: -; size: few; J: TRBJ1-1; DNA: TGTGCCACCAGCAGAGATACTGAAGCTTTCTTT; CDR3: CATSRDTEAFF
V: TRBV6-1; D: TRBD1; size: once; J: TRBJ2-7; DNA: TGTGCCAGCAGTCGCGGGACAGGGGAGGGCGAGCAGTACTTC; CDR3: CASSRGTGEGEQYF
V: TRBV6-5; D: -; size: -; J: TRBJ1-1; DNA: TGTGCCAGCAGTTTTGGGGCGCGGACTGAAGCTTTCTTT; CDR3: CASSFGARTEAFF
V: TRBV15; D: TRBD1; size: -; J: TRBJ1-6; DNA: TGTGCCACCAGCAGGGCGGGACAGGGGAGTTCACCCCTCCACTTT; CDR3: CATSRAGQGSSPLHF
V: TRBV11-2; D: -; size: -; J: TRBJ2-1; DNA: TGTGCCAGCAGCCCCGAGTCGAACTCCTACAATGAGCAGTTCTTC; CDR3: CASSPESNSYNEQFF
V: TRBV11-2; D: -; size: -; J: TRBJ1-3; DNA: TGTGCCAGCAGCTTTGAGGGGCTTACCCCTGGAAACACCATATATTTT; CDR3: CASSFEGLTPGNTIYF
V: TRBV5-3; D: -; size: -; J: TRBJ1-4; DNA: TGTGCCAGAAGCTTACCAGGGTGGAATGAAAAACTGTTTTTT; CDR3: CARSLPGWNEKLFF
V: TRBV12-3/TRBV12-4; D: TRBD1; size: -; J: TRBJ2-6; DNA: TGTGCCAGCACGGGGTTGATGACAGGGCGTGACTCTGGGGCCAACGTCCTGACTTTC; CDR3: CASTGLMTGRDSGANVLTF
V: TRBV29-1; D: -; size: -; J: TRBJ1-1; DNA: TGCAGCGTTCATGGGGGAAGGAACACTGAAGCTTTCTTT; CDR3: CSVHGGRNTEAFF
V: TRBV24-1; D: TRBD1; size: few; J: TRBJ1-2; DNA: TGTGCCACCAGTGATTGGACAGGGGGCGAGACCTTC; CDR3: CATSDWTGGETF
V: TRBV9; D: -; size: -; J: TRBJ2-7; DNA: TGTGCCAGCAGCGTAACGGGTTACTCTCCTCTATACGAGCAGTACTTC; CDR3: CASSVTGYSPLYEQYF
V: TRBV10-3; D: -; size: few; J: TRBJ2-1; DNA: TGTGCCATCAGTGAGTCAGGGGGCTCCTACAATGAGCAGTTCTTC; CDR3: CAISESGGSYNEQFF
V: TRBV7-9; D: -; size: -; J: TRBJ2-1; DNA: TGTGCCAGCAGTGTAGGGCAGTTCTTC; CDR3: CASSVGQFF
V: TRBV6-5; D: TRBD1; size: few; J: TRBJ1-5; DNA: TGTGCCAGCAGTTTCCTCGCTGGACAGGGGGATCAGCCCCAGCATTTT; CDR3: CASSFLAGQGDQPQHF
V: TRBV20-1; D: TRBD1; size: -; J: TRBJ2-7; DNA: TGCAGTGCTATTACCGGGACAGGGACCTACGAGCAGTACTTC; CDR3: CSAITGTGTYEQYF
V: TRBV2; D: TRBD2; size: -; J: TRBJ2-7; DNA: TGTGCCAGCACTGAGCAGACTAGCGGGATGGACGAGCAGTACTTC; CDR3: CASTEQTSGMDEQYF
V: TRBV20-1; D: -; size: -; J: TRBJ2-1; DNA: TGCAGTACGCTGGTTCCGGGGCTCAATGAGCAGTTCTTC; CDR3: CSTLVPGLNEQFF
V: TRBV19; D: -; size: -; J: TRBJ2-7; DNA: TGTGCCAGTAGTTCGGACTCCCAAAACGGGCAGTACTTC; CDR3: CASSSDSQNGQYF
V: TRBV5-8; D: -; size: many; J: TRBJ2-7; DNA: TGTGCCAGCAGCCCCTTGACTAGTCGAAACGAGCAGTACTTC; CDR3: CASSPLTSRNEQYF
V: TRBV20-1; D: -; size: few; J: TRBJ2-7; DNA: TGCAGTGCTAACCACTACGAGCAGTACTTC; CDR3: CSANHYEQYF
V: TRBV9; D: -; size: -; J: TRBJ2-3; DNA: TGTGCCAGCAGCCGAAACACAGATACGCAGTATTTT; CDR3: CASSRNTDTQYF
V: TRBV20-1; D: TRBD2; size: many; J: TRBJ2-1; DNA: TGCAGTGCCAGACCGGGACTAGCGGGGGCCGTATCCTACAATGAGCAGTTCTTC; CDR3: CSARPGLAGAVSYNEQFF